This T cell receptor beta chain comes out of a study of memory CD4+ T cells and cytomegalovirus serostatus. Notes on the study in general: Repertoires predicted CMV serostatus with median bootstrapped AUC of about 0.94.

Details on this clone: Its antigen is currently unknown.

Some clones are missing from TCRdb's copy, which holds only in-frame ones; the method was immunoSEQ multiplex PCR. The table has about 50,000 clones, 60% to 80% seen once. The sort gate was single viable CD3+CD4+CD8-CD45RO+ cells for memory CD4+ T cells. CMV serostatus came from serum IgG against pp150, pp28, p38, p52. Input material: memory CD4+ T cells from blood. This clonotype was sampled from an adult in good health and CMV-seronegative.

The CDR3 here is CASSLNTGPSGNTIYF. The CDR3 DNA reads as TGTGCCAGCAGTTTAAATACAGGGCCCTCCGGAAACACCATATATTTT. The rearrangement links TRBV28 to TRBJ1-3, with D possibly matching TRBD1 (6 bases). Per the germline V gene, CDR1 is MDHEN and CDR2 is SYDVKM. The germline V and J ends were trimmed by 2 bases and 4 bases, with 15 bases remaining between them. This CDR3 is built from 16 residues.